These 30 T cell receptor beta chains were all obtained from the same sample, sequenced in a study of Ad26.COV2.S vaccination and SARS-CoV-2 variants. Treatment meaning: around 19 received Ad26.COV2.S at low or high dose, single or two shots; roughly 5 received placebo; per-sample allocation not given. On day 63 after the first injection, vaccine and placebo recipients gave samples. Repertoires were generated with immunoSEQ multiplex PCR, while TCRdb's copy carries only in-frame clones and drops some. The top ten clones hold about 10% of a sample with around 240,000 clones, approximately 87% of them seen once. Sequencing was performed on peripheral blood, taken in a trial of Ad26.COV2.S vaccine versus placebo. The source of these receptors is a person between 18 and 60 years old who received the Ad26.COV2.S COVID-19 vaccine or a placebo.

This clone was seen only a few times. The chain has TRBV4-1 and TRBJ2-2, with a weak D call TRBD2 (6 bases). Trimming stripped 0 bases from V and 0 bases from J, with 11 bases between. Germline values: CDR1 MGHRA, CDR2 YSYEKL. This CDR3 contains 17 residues. The DNA of the CDR3 is TGCGCCAGCAGCCAAGATCGGAGGGCCTCGAACACCGGGGAGCTGTTTTTT. Amino acid sequence: CASSQDRRASNTGELFF.

V is TRBV28 and J is TRBJ1-2, with 7 bases that match TRBD1. The J segment lost 1 base and the V segment lost 5 bases, leaving 7 bases of the junction unmatched. The CDR3 contains 15 residues. The germline V gene has CDR1 MDHEN and CDR2 SYDVKM. This chain's CDR3 is CASSLTRQGNYGYTF. CDR3 sequence (DNA): TGTGCCAGCAGTCTCACTCGACAGGGTAACTATGGCTACACCTTC.

This CDR3 is CASSPGLLEQYF. Written as DNA, the CDR3 is TGTGCCAGCAGCCCTGGGTTATTAGAGCAGTACTTC. The rearrangement links TRBV5-5 to TRBJ2-7, with unresolved D. CDR1 and CDR2 from the germline V gene are SGHKS and YYEKEE (reference sequence). The germline V and J ends were trimmed by 4 bases and 7 bases, with 12 bases remaining between them. This CDR3 contains 12 residues.

The rearrangement joins TRBV6-5 to TRBJ1-4; perhaps TRBD1 as D (6 bases). This CDR3 contains 14 residues. CDR1 and CDR2 from the germline V gene are MNHEY and SVGAGI. V lost 0 bases to trimming and J lost 8 bases, with 10 bases between them. The DNA of the CDR3 is TGTGCCAGCAGTTACTCTGGGGGCCGGGAAAAACTGTTTTTT. Its protein product is CASSYSGGREKLFF.

The rearrangement joins TRBV5-1 to TRBJ1-1; D remains unclear. The germline V gene has CDR1 SGHRS and CDR2 YFSETQ. Trimming pared 0 bases from V and 1 base from J, leaving 7 bases between. The CDR3 runs 14 residues. The CDR3 nucleotides are TGCGCCAGCAGCTTGGCCTGGGGGAACACTGAAGCTTTCTTT. Residues: CASSLAWGNTEAFF.

This sequence joins TRBV10-3 and TRBJ2-7, with TRBD1 matching over 10 bases. The V gene end was trimmed by 6 bases and the J gene end by 4 bases; junction bases not matched to a gene: 21. CDR1 is ENHRY and CDR2 is SYGVKD in the germline V gene. The CDR3 length is 19 residues. The CDR3 bases are TGTGCCATCAGGGGGACCGGGACAGGGGTCCTGGGGGCACGGTACGAGCAGTACTTC. It translates to CAIRGTGTGVLGARYEQYF.

This sequence joins TRBV6-6 and TRBJ2-7; 9 nucleotides match TRBD2. Trimming at V came to 7 bases and at J to 2 bases, leaving 6 bases not matched to a gene. The CDR3 consists of 14 residues. Per the germline V gene, CDR1 is MNHNY and CDR2 is SVGAGI (reference sequence). The CDR3 region has the DNA TGTGCCAGCACAATAGCGGGGGCCGCCTACGAGCAGTACTTC. It yields the protein CASTIAGAAYEQYF.

Concerning this clone: Other DNA sequences in the same sample also yield this CDR3. The chain uses TRBV28 and TRBJ1-3; 7 nucleotides agree with TRBD1. In germline, CDR1 is MDHEN, CDR2 SYDVKM. V lost 4 bases, J lost 2 bases, and 2 bases stayed unmatched. This CDR3 is 14 amino acids long. In DNA, the CDR3 is TGTGCCAGCAGTTCTGGACAGGCTGGAAACACCATATATTTT. It encodes CASSSGQAGNTIYF.

This rearrangement joins TRBV27 to TRBJ2-5, with 7 bases that match TRBD2. The CDR3 consists of 15 residues. V lost 3 bases, J lost 4 bases, and 8 bases stayed unmatched. Germline loops: CDR1 MNHEY, CDR2 SMNVEV (reference sequence). The CDR3 DNA reads TGTGCCAGCAGTTTTAAGCGGGGCCCCGGAGAGACCCAGTACTTC. Its protein is CASSFKRGPGETQYF.

The rearrangement uses TRBV10-3 and TRBJ1-4; D gene ambiguous. The CDR3 is 14 amino acids. The germline V gene has CDR1 ENHRY and CDR2 SYGVKD. The ends were cut back, 2 bases at V and 2 bases at J, with 6 bases in the middle. The CDR3, as DNA: TGTGCCATCAGTGAGGGACCCACTAATGAAAAACTGTTTTTT. Its translation: CAISEGPTNEKLFF.

J is TRBJ1-6 and V is TRBV2; D is undetermined. Germline V gives CDR1 SNHLY, CDR2 FYNNEI. Trimming left V 8 bases short and J 15 bases short, with 14 bases between. The CDR3 has 11 amino acids. CDR3 region: CASQYSSILHF. CDR3 nucleotides: TGTGCCAGCCAATATTCGTCAATCCTCCACTTT.

The chain is built from TRBV4-1 and TRBJ2-1; TRBD1 matches 10 bases. V lost 1 base, J lost 7 bases, and 7 bases stayed unmatched. The CDR3 spans 16 residues. The germline V gene has CDR1 MGHRA and CDR2 YSYEKL. CDR3: CASSQGPGQGRNEQFF. CDR3 nucleotides: TGCGCCAGCAGCCAAGGTCCGGGACAGGGGAGGAATGAGCAGTTCTTC.

The chain recombines TRBV3-1 (or the pseudogene TRBV3-2) with TRBJ1-1; D may be TRBD1 (5 bases). The CDR3 has 16 amino acids. Looked up from germline, CDR1 is LGHDT and CDR2 is YNNKEL (reference sequence). The ends were cut back, 3 bases at V and 5 bases at J, with 19 bases in the middle. Written as DNA, the CDR3 is TGTGCCAGCAGCCAGGGTCTTAGAGGGGTATGGACTGAAGCTTTCTTT. Its protein product is CASSQGLRGVWTEAFF.

J is TRBJ1-5 and V is TRBV19; D not certain. CDR1 and CDR2 (germline): LNHDA, SQIVND (reference sequence). The V end lost 8 bases, the J end lost 4 bases, and 15 bases lay between the germline ends. CDR3 length equals 14 residues. In nucleotides, the CDR3 is TGTGCCAGTTCTAACGGGATCTCAAATCAGCCCCAGCATTTT. This codes for CASSNGISNQPQHF.

V usage is TRBV19 and J usage is TRBJ1-1; D is uncertain. V was trimmed by 7 bases and J by 4 bases, leaving 19 bases between them. The germline V gene has CDR1 LNHDA and CDR2 SQIVND (reference sequence). The CDR3 consists of 15 residues. The CDR3 nucleotides are TGTGCCAGTAACTCCCGGGTTGGGGTGAGCACTGAAGCTTTCTTT. Amino acid sequence: CASNSRVGVSTEAFF.

This clone was detected once. The CDR3: CASSPLRTGHYGYTF. DNA of the CDR3: TGTGCCAGCAGCCCCCTCCGGACAGGACACTATGGCTACACCTTC. The chain employs TRBV7-8 and TRBJ1-2, with 7 nucleotides matching TRBD1. Unmatched junction bases numbered 9, after V lost 5 bases and J lost 3 bases. CDR1 SGHVS and CDR2 FQNEAQ come from the germline V gene. The CDR3 spans 15 residues.

This chain connects TRBV4-3 to TRBJ1-1; maybe TRBD1 (5 bases). The CDR3 contains 14 residues. From germline, CDR1 is LGHNA and CDR2 YSLEER. Trimming pared 3 bases from V and 5 bases from J, leaving 13 bases between. The CDR3 nucleotides are TGCGCCAGCAGCCAGGGACCTGGTGGGACTGAAGCTTTCTTT. Protein: CASSQGPGGTEAFF.

This sequence joins TRBV6-5 and TRBJ2-7; 7 nucleotides align to TRBD2. The length of the CDR3 is 14 residues. Trimming took 4 bases from V and 3 from J; bases not matched to a gene: 6. Germline V lookup: CDR1 MNHEY, CDR2 SVGAGI. CDR3 DNA sequence: TGTGCCAGCAGTTTCCAGACTAGCAGCTACGAGCAGTACTTC. Translated: CASSFQTSSYEQYF.

This chain uses TRBV14 with TRBJ1-2, with D possibly being TRBD1 (6 bases). With 0 bases removed from V and 0 bases from J, the gap between germline ends came to 11 bases. The CDR3 consists of 16 residues. Germline V gives CDR1 SGHDN, CDR2 FVKESK. CDR3 protein: CASSQEFGQTNYGYTF. CDR3 sequence (DNA): TGTGCCAGCAGCCAAGAATTTGGACAGACTAACTATGGCTACACCTTC.

V usage is TRBV7-2 and J usage is TRBJ2-7; 7 bases align to TRBD1. This CDR3 spans 15 amino acids. The V gene end was trimmed by 1 base and the J gene end by 1 base; junction bases not matched to a gene: 4. CDR1 and CDR2 (germline): SGHTA, FQGNSA. CDR3 in amino acids: CASSLDPDRSYEQYF. DNA for the CDR3: TGTGCCAGCAGCTTAGACCCGGACAGGTCCTACGAGCAGTACTTC.

V usage is TRBV6-2 or TRBV6-3 and J usage is TRBJ2-7, with D maybe TRBD2 (5 bases). Per germline, CDR1 MNHEY and CDR2 SVGEGT. This CDR3 comprises 16 residues. V lost 4 bases and J 7 bases, leaving 23 bases between the germline ends. The CDR3 DNA reads TGTGCCAGCAGTTCCTACGGGAAGTACTCGCTGGTAGAGCAGTACTTC. Translated: CASSSYGKYSLVEQYF.

V gene TRBV3-1 (or the pseudogene TRBV3-2) combines with J gene TRBJ2-7; D possibly corresponds to TRBD2 (5 bases). With 5 bases removed from V and 1 base from J, the gap between germline ends came to 24 bases. The CDR3 consists of 18 residues. Germline V lookup: CDR1 LGHDT, CDR2 YNNKEL (reference sequence). This CDR3 is CASSTTKELFGGSYEQYF. The CDR3 DNA follows: TGTGCCAGCAGCACTACTAAAGAATTATTCGGCGGGTCCTACGAGCAGTACTTC.

V and J are TRBV5-8 and TRBJ2-7; no firm D call. Deletions cut 5 bases from V and 1 base from J, with 10 bases between. Germline-derived CDR1 and CDR2 are SGHTS and YDEGEE. CDR3 length: 13 residues. CDR3 sequence: CASSSVASYEQYF. DNA for the CDR3: TGTGCCAGCAGTTCCGTGGCGTCCTACGAGCAGTACTTC.

The chain joins TRBV24-1 to TRBJ1-2, with 9 nucleotides matching TRBD1. Germline loops: CDR1 KGHDR, CDR2 SFDVKD. The CDR3 is 15 residues long. V was pared by 4 bases and J by 2 bases, with 4 bases of the junction left unmatched. Here the CDR3 reads CATSDAGTGNYGYTF. The CDR3 DNA reads as TGTGCCACCAGTGACGCCGGGACAGGGAACTATGGCTACACCTTC.

This clone showed up just a few times. The V and J genes are TRBV9 and TRBJ1-6, with D unresolved. V shed 0 bases and J shed 8 bases, with 6 bases lying between them. CDR3 length: 13 residues. CDR1 is SGDLS and CDR2 is YYNGEE in the germline V gene. The CDR3 here is CASSVGPDSPLHF. CDR3 coding DNA: TGTGCCAGCAGCGTAGGTCCGGATTCACCCCTCCACTTT.

This chain connects TRBV2 to TRBJ2-7; 10 nucleotides match TRBD1. This CDR3 has 14 residues. The V gene end was trimmed by 5 bases and the J gene end by 3 bases; junction bases not matched to a gene: 4. Germline V CDR1 and CDR2: SNHLY, FYNNEI. CDR3 DNA: TGTGCCAGCAGTCAGGGACAGGGGATCTACGAGCAGTACTTC. This translates into CASSQGQGIYEQYF.

The chain has TRBV9 and TRBJ2-1; D possibly corresponds to TRBD2 (5 bases). The germline V and J ends were trimmed by 3 bases and 0 bases, with 10 bases remaining between them. Germline V gene sequence: CDR1 SGDLS, CDR2 YYNGEE. The CDR3 runs 15 residues. Here the CDR3 DNA reads TGTGCCAGCAGCGCCAGCGGACCCTCCTACAATGAGCAGTTCTTC. It specifies CASSASGPSYNEQFF. The variable domain in full, completed from reference TRBV9 and TRBJ2-1, reads DSGVTQTPKHLITATGQRVTLRCSPRSGDLSVYWYQQSLDQGLQFLIQYYNGEERAKGNILERFSAQQFPDLHSELNLSSLELGDSALYFCASSASGPSYNEQFFGPGTRLTVL.

The chain employs TRBV7-2 and TRBJ2-3; 9 bases are a match to TRBD1. Germline V lookup: CDR1 SGHTA, CDR2 FQGNSA. This CDR3 comprises 13 residues. V was pared by 5 bases and J by 6 bases, with 3 bases of the junction left unmatched. The CDR3 protein is CASSRDRVDTQYF. As DNA, the CDR3 is TGTGCCAGCAGCCGGGACAGGGTCGATACGCAGTATTTT.

V is TRBV6-1 and J is TRBJ2-5; maybe TRBD1 (6 bases). The CDR3 covers 15 residues. V was shortened by 0 bases and J by 4 bases, with 12 bases between the two germline ends. Germline CDR1 MNHNS, CDR2 SASEGT. CDR3 in DNA: TGTGCCAGCAGTGAAGCGCGGGTCAGGGGAGAGACCCAGTACTTC. Residues: CASSEARVRGETQYF.

The chain is built from TRBV7-8 and TRBJ2-1; D not resolved. This CDR3 region has 16 residues. V dropped 1 base and J dropped 3 bases, with 13 bases sitting between them. Germline CDR1 SGHVS, CDR2 FQNEAQ. CDR3 loop: CASSLGSTSRYNEQFF. The CDR3 DNA follows: TGTGCCAGCAGCTTAGGCTCGACCAGCCGCTACAATGAGCAGTTCTTC.